One sample yielded the 15 T cell receptor beta chains listed below, sequenced in a study of identical twins (TCRdb year 2016). Library preparation used 5' RACE. Data came from an Illumina HiSeq 2000. TCRdb reran the public reads through fastp at Q25 and MiXCR, keeping productive beta chains. All rows with the same CDR3 protein become a single entry with the most common DNA and genes. The sample records some 1,700,000 distinct CDR3 sequences, about 32% of which are singletons. More than 0.25% of the sample is held by the ten biggest clonotypes. Sequenced sample: cord blood. Receptor source: a newborn girl in good health.

This chain joins TRBV4-2 and TRBJ1-4; D remains unclear. V lost 1 base to trimming and J lost 4 bases, with 10 bases between them. There are 15 residues in the CDR3. Germline values: CDR1 LGHNA, CDR2 YNFKEQ. In DNA, the CDR3 is TGTGCCAGCAGCCAAGCCCCGCCGGATAATGAAAAACTGTTTTTT. Translated: CASSQAPPDNEKLFF.

Many counts were recorded for this clonotype. This sequence joins TRBV9 and TRBJ2-3; D is unresolved. V gave up 0 bases and J gave up 0 bases, with 5 bases separating them. The V gene's germline CDR1 is SGDLS and CDR2 YYNGEE. This CDR3 has 14 amino acids. The CDR3 reads CASSVAASTDTQYF. For the CDR3, the DNA is TGTGCCAGCAGCGTAGCTGCTAGCACAGATACGCAGTATTTT.

This clonotype was observed a few times. The V and J genes are TRBV6-6 and TRBJ1-6; no clear D. Germline-derived CDR1 and CDR2 are MNHNY and SVGAGI (reference sequence). This CDR3 is 15 amino acids long. V lost 0 bases and J lost 0, with 3 bases in between. CDR3 nucleotide sequence: TGTGCCAGCAGTTACTCAAACTCCTATAATTCACCCCTCCACTTT. Translated: CASSYSNSYNSPLHF.

This sequence joins TRBV4-1 and TRBJ1-2, with 8 bases fitting TRBD1. The CDR3 is 15 amino acids. CDR1 and CDR2 (germline): MGHRA, YSYEKL. The V and J ends lost 2 bases and 5 bases, in that order; junction bases with no gene match: 7. The CDR3 sequence: CASSQYVTGAYGYTF. CDR3 bases: TGCGCCAGCAGCCAATACGTGACAGGGGCTTATGGCTACACCTTC.

This clonotype was detected a few times. The rearrangement joins TRBV11-2 to TRBJ2-5; D remains unclear. This CDR3 spans 17 amino acids. Trimming left V 3 bases short and J 2 bases short, with 19 bases between. Germline V lookup: CDR1 SGHAT, CDR2 FQNNGV. The CDR3 bases are TGTGCCAGCAGCTTCGGTGGGAAGTACCGACCTCAAGAGACCCAGTACTTC. It codes for CASSFGGKYRPQETQYF.

This clonotype was seen a few times. The chain employs TRBV5-1 and TRBJ2-1; 7 bases fit TRBD1. Trimming at V came to 4 bases and at J to 10 bases, leaving 5 bases not matched to a gene. CDR1 is SGHRS and CDR2 is YFSETQ in the germline V gene. The CDR3 runs 12 residues. Here the CDR3 reads CASSPRQGEQFF. In nucleotides, the CDR3 is TGCGCCAGCAGCCCTCGACAGGGCGAGCAGTTCTTC. Full variable domain (outside the CDR3, taken from reference TRBV5-1 and TRBJ2-1): KAGVTQTPRYLIKTRGQQVTLSCSPISGHRSVSWYQQTPGQGLQFLFEYFSETQRNKGNFPGRFSGRQFSNSRSEMNVSTLELGDSALYLCASSPRQGEQFFGPGTRLTVL.

In DNA form, the CDR3 reads TGTGCCAGCAGGAAAGAATTACACTTTTTCACTGAAGCTTTCTTT. Translation: CASRKELHFFTEAFF. V usage is TRBV28 and J usage is TRBJ1-1; D unresolved. Per the germline V gene, CDR1 is MDHEN and CDR2 is SYDVKM. This CDR3 region has 15 residues. V shed 6 bases and J shed 4 bases, with 18 bases lying between them.

Many counts were recorded for this clonotype. The rearrangement joins TRBV4-1 to TRBJ2-1, with D hard to call. The CDR3 contains 13 residues. V was trimmed by 0 bases and J by 9 bases, leaving 9 bases between them. Germline CDR1 and CDR2: MGHRA and YSYEKL. The CDR3 spells CASSQDGAIEQFF. The CDR3 nucleotides are TGCGCCAGCAGCCAAGATGGAGCGATTGAGCAGTTCTTC.

This rearrangement joins TRBV20-1 to TRBJ1-2, with D maybe TRBD1 (5 bases). V was trimmed by 3 bases and J by 6 bases, leaving 26 bases between them. CDR1 and CDR2 (germline): DFQATT, SNEGSKA (reference sequence). This CDR3 comprises 17 residues. CDR3 nucleotides: TGCAGTGCTAGTTTGTTCGAGGGCTATGAGGGACCGGATGGCTACACCTTC. Encoded protein: CSASLFEGYEGPDGYTF.

About this clonotype: The junction and the germline gene differ at one end; a read error may be behind it. The chain has TRBV6-1 and TRBJ2-3; 7 bases are shared with TRBD1. CDR1 and CDR2 from the germline V gene are MNHNS and SASEGT. CDR3 length: 15 residues. CDR3 in DNA: TGTGCCACCAGTTGGGGTACAGGGGGCACAGATACGCAGTATTTT. Translation: CATSWGTGGTDTQYF.

This clonotype was observed a few times. CDR3 DNA: TGTGCCAGCAGCGTAGGATCGGGGGGCAGAGCTGAAGCTTTCTTT. Residues: CASSVGSGGRAEAFF. J is TRBJ1-1 and V is TRBV9; TRBD1 might be the D (6 bases). Per germline, CDR1 SGDLS and CDR2 YYNGEE. Trimming shortened V by 0 bases and J by 6 bases, and 15 bases separated the two germline ends. The CDR3 is 15 residues long.

The chain uses TRBV27 and TRBJ2-2; D uncertain. Germline values: CDR1 MNHEY, CDR2 SMNVEV (reference sequence). V gave up 0 bases and J gave up 3 bases, with 14 bases separating them. The CDR3 spans 17 residues. The CDR3 nucleotides read TGTGCCAGCAGTTTATCCCCATTAGTTTTCGACACCGGGGAGCTGTTTTTT. This codes for CASSLSPLVFDTGELFF.

This clonotype turned up a few times. V gene TRBV28 combines with J gene TRBJ2-4; possibly TRBD1 for D (6 bases). This CDR3 comprises 15 residues. Germline CDR1 reads MDHEN; CDR2 reads SYDVKM. Trimming shortened V by 9 bases and J by 0 bases, and 15 bases separated the two germline ends. The CDR3 DNA is TGTGCCAGGGGTTCGTGGGGGCGAGCCAAAAACATTCAGTACTTC. The encoded protein is CARGSWGRAKNIQYF.

This chain joins TRBV6-6 and TRBJ1-2, with TRBD1 matching 11 bases. The CDR3 is 14 residues long. V shed 2 bases and J 8 bases; nucleotides not matched to a gene: 4. CDR1 MNHNY and CDR2 SVGAGI come from the germline V gene (reference sequence). This CDR3 reads CASSYRDRGVGYTF. CDR3 coding DNA: TGTGCCAGCAGTTACAGGGACAGGGGGGTCGGCTACACCTTC.

Many counts were recorded for this clonotype. One end of the junction does not line up with germline, which may come from a read error. The rearrangement joins TRBV5-1 to TRBJ2-4, with D tentatively TRBD2 (5 bases). CDR3 length: 13 amino acids. Germline values: CDR1 SGHRS, CDR2 YFSETQ. CDR3 sequence: CASSGLAKNIQYF. The CDR3 nucleotides are TGTGCCAGCAGCGGACTAGCCAAAAACATTCAGTACTTC.